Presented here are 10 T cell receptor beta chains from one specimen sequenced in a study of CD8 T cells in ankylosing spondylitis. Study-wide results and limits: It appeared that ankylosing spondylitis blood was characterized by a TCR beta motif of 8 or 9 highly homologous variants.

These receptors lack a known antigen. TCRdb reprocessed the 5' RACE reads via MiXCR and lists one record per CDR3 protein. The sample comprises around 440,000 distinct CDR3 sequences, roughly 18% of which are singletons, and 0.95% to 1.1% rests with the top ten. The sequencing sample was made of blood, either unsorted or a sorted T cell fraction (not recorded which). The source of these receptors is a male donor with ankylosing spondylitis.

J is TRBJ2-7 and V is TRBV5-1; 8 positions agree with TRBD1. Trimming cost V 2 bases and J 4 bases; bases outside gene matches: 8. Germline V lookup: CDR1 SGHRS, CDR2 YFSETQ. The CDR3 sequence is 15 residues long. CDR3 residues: CASSLPGTGDYEQYF. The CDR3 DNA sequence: TGCGCCAGCAGCTTACCCGGGACAGGCGATTACGAGCAGTACTTC.

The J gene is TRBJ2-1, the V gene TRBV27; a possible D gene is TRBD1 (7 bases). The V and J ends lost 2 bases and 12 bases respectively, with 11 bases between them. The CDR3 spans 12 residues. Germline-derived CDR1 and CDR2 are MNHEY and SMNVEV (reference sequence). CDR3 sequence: CASSLGQGGQFF. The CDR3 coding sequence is TGTGCCAGCAGTTTAGGGCAGGGGGGGCAGTTCTTC.

The CDR3 DNA follows: TGTGCCAGCAGTGAGGGATGGAGTCGACTAGCCGCGGAGACCCAGTACTTC. It translates to CASSEGWSRLAAETQYF. V usage is TRBV6-1 and J usage is TRBJ2-5; 7 nucleotides agree with TRBD2. V shed 3 bases, J shed 5 bases, and the junction held 15 bases outside the gene matches. The CDR3 consists of 17 residues. From germline, CDR1 is MNHNS and CDR2 SASEGT.

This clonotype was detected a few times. CDR3 DNA sequence: TGTGCCAGCAGCCAATCGCCTACGGGGCCCTCCTATAATTCACCCCTCCACTTT. Protein product: CASSQSPTGPSYNSPLHF. This rearrangement joins TRBV4-2 to TRBJ1-6; D possibly corresponds to TRBD1 (5 bases). The CDR3 is 18 residues long. CDR1 and CDR2 (germline): LGHNA, YNFKEQ. Deletions cut 2 bases from V and 0 bases from J, with 14 bases between.

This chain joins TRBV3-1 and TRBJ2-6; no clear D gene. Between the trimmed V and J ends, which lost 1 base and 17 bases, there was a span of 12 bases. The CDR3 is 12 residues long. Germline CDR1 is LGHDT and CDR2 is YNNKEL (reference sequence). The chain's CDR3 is CASSQGLQSLTF. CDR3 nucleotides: TGTGCCAGCAGCCAAGGTCTGCAGTCCTTGACTTTC.

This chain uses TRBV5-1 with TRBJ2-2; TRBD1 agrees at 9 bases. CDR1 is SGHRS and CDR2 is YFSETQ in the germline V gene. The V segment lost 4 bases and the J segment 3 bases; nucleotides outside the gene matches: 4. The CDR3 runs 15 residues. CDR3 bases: TGCGCCAGCAGCAAGACAGGGGGAGACACCGGGGAGCTGTTTTTT. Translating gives CASSKTGGDTGELFF.

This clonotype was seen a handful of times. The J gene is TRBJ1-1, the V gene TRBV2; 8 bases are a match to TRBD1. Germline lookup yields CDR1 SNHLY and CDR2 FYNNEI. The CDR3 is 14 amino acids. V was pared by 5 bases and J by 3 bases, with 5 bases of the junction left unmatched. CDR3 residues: CASSQDRVDTEAFF. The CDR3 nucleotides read TGTGCCAGCAGTCAGGACAGGGTGGACACTGAAGCTTTCTTT.

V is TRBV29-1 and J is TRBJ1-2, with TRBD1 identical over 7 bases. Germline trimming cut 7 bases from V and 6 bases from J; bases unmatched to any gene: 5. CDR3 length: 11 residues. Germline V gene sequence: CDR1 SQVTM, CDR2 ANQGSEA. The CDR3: CSAGTVNGYTF. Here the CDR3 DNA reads TGCAGCGCCGGGACAGTCAATGGCTACACCTTC.

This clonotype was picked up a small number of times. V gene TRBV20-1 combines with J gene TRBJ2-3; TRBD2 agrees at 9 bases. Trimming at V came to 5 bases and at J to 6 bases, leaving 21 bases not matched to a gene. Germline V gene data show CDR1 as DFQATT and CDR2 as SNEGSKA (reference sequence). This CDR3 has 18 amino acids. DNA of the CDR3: TGCAGTGCTGTTGGCGCGGGGGGGATGGAACTAAGGGTTGATACGCAGTATTTT. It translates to CSAVGAGGMELRVDTQYF.

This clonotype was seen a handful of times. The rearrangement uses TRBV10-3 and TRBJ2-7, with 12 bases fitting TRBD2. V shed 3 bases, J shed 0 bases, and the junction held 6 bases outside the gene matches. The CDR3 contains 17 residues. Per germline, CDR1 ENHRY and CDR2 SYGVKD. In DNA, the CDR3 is TGTGCCATCAGTGATGGGACTAGCGGGCGAAGCTCCTACGAGCAGTACTTC. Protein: CAISDGTSGRSSYEQYF.